The T cell receptor (beta chain) under discussion was sequenced for a study of T cell responses to AZD1222 COVID-19 vaccine. This clone was counted once. Its antigen remains unknown. Assay: immunoSEQ multiplex PCR; the TCRdb copy retains only in-frame clones and omits some. The repertoire holds 100,000 to 150,000 clones, with about 85% as singletons. Regarding the study as a whole: Spike-specific TCR breadth and depth rose after two AZD1222 doses.

CDR3 size: 15 residues. The junction had 5 bases not matched to a gene; V was cut back by 8 bases and J by 0 bases. CDR1 KGHSH and CDR2 LQKENI come from the germline V gene. Pooled in the analysis were second doses at about 4 or about 12 weeks. The receptor's source is an adult who received the AZD1222 COVID-19 vaccine. This sample comprised peripheral blood, obtained 28 days after the second AZD1222 dose. The chain carries TRBV18 and TRBJ1-5, with 9 nucleotides matching TRBD1. The CDR3 DNA follows: TGTGCCAGCCGGACAGGGGATTATAGCAATCAGCCCCAGCATTTT. Residues: CASRTGDYSNQPQHF.